This is a list of T cell receptor beta chains from one sample in a study of OX40 agonist ivuxolimab in advanced cancers. Using immunoSEQ multiplex PCR, the repertoire was profiled, and TCRdb retains in-frame clones only, with some absent. Of under 95,000 clones in the sample, around nine tenths were seen once. Here the sequenced sample was CD4+ or CD8+ T cells sorted from blood, taken in a trial of the OX40 agonist ivuxolimab. These receptors all come from an adult with an advanced solid tumor such as melanoma, head and neck, liver or kidney cancer. Both conserved end residues are part of each CDR3. A D gene is named only where the DNA matches it firmly. Size tells how often a clone was seen (once, few, many) or the class of an expanded clone, and some rows leave it out.

-	-	TRBJ2-2	15	TRBV10-2	TGCGCCAGCAGTGATGGCAGGGAGCATACCGGGGAGCTGTTTTTT	CASSDGREHTGELFF
-	-	TRBJ1-4	13	TRBV30	TGTGCTGGGCGGTGGGTAGTAAGAGAAAAACTGTTTTTT	CAGRWVVREKLFF
-	-	TRBJ2-1	15	TRBV18	TGTGCCAGCTCACCACAGGGCCCCCCTTACGGTGAGCAGTTCTTC	CASSPQGPPYGEQFF
-	-	TRBJ1-2	14	TRBV25-1	TGTGCCAGCAGTGGGCCAGGTGATCACTATGGCTACACCTTC	CASSGPGDHYGYTF
TRBD2	-	TRBJ2-1	19	TRBV28	TGTGCCAGCAGTCATGCGTTAGGTTTGGGGCTAGCGGGAGACAATGAGCAGTTCTTC	CASSHALGLGLAGDNEQFF
-	-	TRBJ1-5	16	TRBV5-1	TGCGCCAGCAGCCCCGGGGGGGGGCAGACTAATCAGCCCCAGCATTTT	CASSPGGGQTNQPQHF
TRBD1	-	TRBJ1-5	19	TRBV27	TGTGCCAGCAGTCCATCCGTCGGGACAGGGCAACATAGCAATCAGCCCCAGCATTTT	CASSPSVGTGQHSNQPQHF
-	few	TRBJ1-5	16	TRBV30	TGTGCCTGGAGTGTATCGGCCTACGGTAGCAATCAGCCCCAGCATTTT	CAWSVSAYGSNQPQHF
-	few	TRBJ1-1	14	TRBV6-5	TGTGCCAGCAGTTACGGTCCAGATAACACTGAAGCTTTCTTT	CASSYGPDNTEAFF
TRBD2	-	TRBJ2-7	16	TRBV5-1	TGCGCCAGCAGCTCACTTCCCGGGGGGTATCGCTACGAGCAGTACTTC	CASSSLPGGYRYEQYF
TRBD1	-	TRBJ2-7	14	TRBV2	TGTGCCAGCAGTTTTCGGGACAGGGCGTACGAGCAGTACTTC	CASSFRDRAYEQYF
TRBD1	-	TRBJ1-4	14	TRBV27	TGTGCCAGCAGCCCGACAGGGATAGGTGAAAAACTGTTTTTT	CASSPTGIGEKLFF
-	-	TRBJ1-5	13	TRBV6-1	TGTGCCAGCAGGAGTCAGGGGAGTCAGCCCCAGCATTTT	CASRSQGSQPQHF
TRBD1	-	TRBJ1-1	15	TRBV7-8	TGTGCCAGCAGCTTCCGGGACAGGGGGTATCCTGAAGCTTTCTTT	CASSFRDRGYPEAFF
-	-	TRBJ2-3	15	TRBV6-1	TGTGCCAGCTCCCTCGACAGGACCAGCACAGATACGCAGTATTTT	CASSLDRTSTDTQYF
TRBD2	-	TRBJ2-3	15	TRBV5-1	TGCGCCAGCAGCTTAGGACTAGCCAGCACAGATACGCAGTATTTT	CASSLGLASTDTQYF
-	-	TRBJ2-3	12	TRBV18	TGTGCCAGCTCACACCCCGGGGCGTCGCAGTATTTT	CASSHPGASQYF
TRBD2	-	TRBJ2-3	14	TRBV5-4	TGTGCCAGCTCAGCAAGCGGGGGGGCGGATACGCAGTATTTT	CASSASGGADTQYF
-	-	TRBJ2-7	14	TRBV19	TGTGCCAGTAGTATAGGACACGGGTGGAGCGAGCAGTACTTC	CASSIGHGWSEQYF
TRBD1	-	TRBJ1-2	14	TRBV10-3	TGTGCCATCAACCACAGGACAGGGGACTATGGCTACACCTTC	CAINHRTGDYGYTF
TRBD1	-	TRBJ2-1	14	TRBV5-8	TGTGCCAGCAGCTTGACAGGGGTCCGGAATGAGCAGTTCTTC	CASSLTGVRNEQFF
TRBD2	-	TRBJ2-7	15	TRBV30	TGTGCCTGGATCCCCGCGGGAGGGGCCTCCTACGAGCAGTACTTC	CAWIPAGGASYEQYF
TRBD1	-	TRBJ2-3	15	TRBV19	TGTGCCAGCCGGGACAGGGGGAGTTATGGAGATACGCAGTATTTT	CASRDRGSYGDTQYF
-	-	TRBJ1-2	12	TRBV19	TGTGCCAGCGTGGACATGAGCTATGGCTACACCTTC	CASVDMSYGYTF
TRBD2	-	TRBJ2-1	15	TRBV27	TGTGCCAGCAGTTTTCTTCTAGCGGGATTCGATGAGCAGTTCTTC	CASSFLLAGFDEQFF
-	-	TRBJ1-3	17	TRBV7-6	TGTGCCAGCAGCCCGCGGAGCCGGGGATCATATGGAAACACCATATATTTT	CASSPRSRGSYGNTIYF
TRBD2	-	TRBJ2-3	13	TRBV9	TGTGCCAGCGGGACTAGCGGCACAGATACGCAGTATTTT	CASGTSGTDTQYF
-	-	TRBJ1-1	13	TRBV18	TGTGCCAGCTCACCACGGAAAGGCACTGAAGCTTTCTTT	CASSPRKGTEAFF
-	-	TRBJ1-1	15	TRBV30	TGTGCCTGGCTCAAAACGGGACGCCAGAACACTGAAGCTTTCTTT	CAWLKTGRQNTEAFF
TRBD1	-	TRBJ1-6	19	TRBV5-3	TGTGCCAGAAGCTTTGACAGGGGACGGAAACTCTCCTATAATTCACCCCTCCACTTT	CARSFDRGRKLSYNSPLHF
-	-	TRBJ2-2	14	TRBV10-3	TGTGCCATCAGTGTCTTAGCGAACACCGGGGAGCTGTTTTTT	CAISVLANTGELFF
TRBD2	-	TRBJ2-2	16	TRBV6-1	TGTGCCAGCAGTGAAGCGGCTAGCGGGAGAACCGGGGAGCTGTTTTTT	CASSEAASGRTGELFF
-	few	TRBJ1-2	14	TRBV4-2	TGTGCCAGCAGCCAAGAGGCCGAGAACTATGGCTACACCTTC	CASSQEAENYGYTF